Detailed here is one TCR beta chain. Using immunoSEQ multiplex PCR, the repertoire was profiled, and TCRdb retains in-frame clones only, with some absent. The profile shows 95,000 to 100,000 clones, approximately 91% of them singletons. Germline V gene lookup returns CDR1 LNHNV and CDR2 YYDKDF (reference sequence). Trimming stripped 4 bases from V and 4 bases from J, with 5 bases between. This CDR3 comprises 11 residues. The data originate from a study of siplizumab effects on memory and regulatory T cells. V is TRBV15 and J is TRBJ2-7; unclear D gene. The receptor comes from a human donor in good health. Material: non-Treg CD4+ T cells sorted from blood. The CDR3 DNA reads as TGTGCCACCAGCAACCGGTACGAGCAGTACTTC. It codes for CATSNRYEQYF.